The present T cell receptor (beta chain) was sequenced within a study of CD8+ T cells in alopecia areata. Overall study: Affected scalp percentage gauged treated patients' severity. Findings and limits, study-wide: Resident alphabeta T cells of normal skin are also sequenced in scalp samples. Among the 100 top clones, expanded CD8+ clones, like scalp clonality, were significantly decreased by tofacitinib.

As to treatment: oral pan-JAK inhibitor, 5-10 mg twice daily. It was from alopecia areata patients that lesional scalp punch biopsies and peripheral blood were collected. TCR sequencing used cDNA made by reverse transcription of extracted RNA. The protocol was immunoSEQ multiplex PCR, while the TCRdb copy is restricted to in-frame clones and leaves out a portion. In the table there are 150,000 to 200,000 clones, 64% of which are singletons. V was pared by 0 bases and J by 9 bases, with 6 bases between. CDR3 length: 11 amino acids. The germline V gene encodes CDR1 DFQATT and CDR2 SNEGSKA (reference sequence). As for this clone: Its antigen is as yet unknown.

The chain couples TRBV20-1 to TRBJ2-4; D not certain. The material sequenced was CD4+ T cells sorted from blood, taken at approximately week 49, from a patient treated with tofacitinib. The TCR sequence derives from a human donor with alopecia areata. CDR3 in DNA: TGCAGTGCTAGAGACACAGCCATTCAGTACTTC. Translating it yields CSARDTAIQYF.